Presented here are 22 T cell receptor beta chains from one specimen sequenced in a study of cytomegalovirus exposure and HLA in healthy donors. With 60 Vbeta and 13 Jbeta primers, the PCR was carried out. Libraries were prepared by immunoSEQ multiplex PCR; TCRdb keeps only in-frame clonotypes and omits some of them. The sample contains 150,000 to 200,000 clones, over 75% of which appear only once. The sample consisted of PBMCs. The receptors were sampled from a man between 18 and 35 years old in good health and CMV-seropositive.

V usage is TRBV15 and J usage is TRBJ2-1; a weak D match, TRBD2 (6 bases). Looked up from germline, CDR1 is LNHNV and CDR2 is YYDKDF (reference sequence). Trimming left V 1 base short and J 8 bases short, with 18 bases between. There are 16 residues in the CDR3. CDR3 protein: CATSRVRPGVTDEQFF. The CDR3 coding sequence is TGTGCCACCAGCAGAGTCCGGCCGGGGGTTACCGATGAGCAGTTCTTC.

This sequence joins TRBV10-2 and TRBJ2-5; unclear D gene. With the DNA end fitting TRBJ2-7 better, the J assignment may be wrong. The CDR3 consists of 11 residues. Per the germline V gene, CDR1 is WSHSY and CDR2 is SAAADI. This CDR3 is CASRFSYEQYF. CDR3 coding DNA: TGCGCCAGCAGATTCTCCTACGAGCAGTACTTC.

This CDR3 is CASTPRGQNYGYTF. DNA of the CDR3: TGCGCCAGCACCCCGAGGGGACAGAACTATGGCTACACCTTC. V and J are TRBV4-1 and TRBJ1-2, with 7 bases aligning to TRBD1. CDR3 length: 14 residues. J lost 2 bases, V lost 7 bases, and 7 bases had no gene match. Germline V lookup: CDR1 MGHRA, CDR2 YSYEKL.

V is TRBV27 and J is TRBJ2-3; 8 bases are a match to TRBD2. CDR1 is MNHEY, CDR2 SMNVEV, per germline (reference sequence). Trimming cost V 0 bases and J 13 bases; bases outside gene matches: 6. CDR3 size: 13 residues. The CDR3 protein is CASSLSYGGAEYF. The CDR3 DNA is TGTGCCAGCAGTTTATCGTACGGGGGGGCCGAGTATTTT.

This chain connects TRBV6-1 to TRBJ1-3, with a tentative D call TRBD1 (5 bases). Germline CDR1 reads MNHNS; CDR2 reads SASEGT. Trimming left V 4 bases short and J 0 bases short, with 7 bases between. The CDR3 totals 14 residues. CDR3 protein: CASSGQSSGNTIYF. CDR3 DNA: TGTGCCAGCAGTGGACAGAGCTCTGGAAACACCATATATTTT.

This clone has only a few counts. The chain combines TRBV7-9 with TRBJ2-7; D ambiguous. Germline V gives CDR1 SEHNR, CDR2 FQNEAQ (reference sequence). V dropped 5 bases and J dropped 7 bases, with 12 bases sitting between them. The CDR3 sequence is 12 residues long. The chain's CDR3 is CASSRLGREQYF. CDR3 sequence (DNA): TGTGCCAGCAGCCGGTTGGGCCGAGAGCAGTACTTC.

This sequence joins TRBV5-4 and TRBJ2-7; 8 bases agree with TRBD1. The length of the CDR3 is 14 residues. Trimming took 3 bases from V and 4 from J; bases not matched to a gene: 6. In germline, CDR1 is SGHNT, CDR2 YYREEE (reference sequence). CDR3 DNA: TGTGCCAGCAGCTCTGGACAGGGTGGTTACGAGCAGTACTTC. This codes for CASSSGQGGYEQYF.

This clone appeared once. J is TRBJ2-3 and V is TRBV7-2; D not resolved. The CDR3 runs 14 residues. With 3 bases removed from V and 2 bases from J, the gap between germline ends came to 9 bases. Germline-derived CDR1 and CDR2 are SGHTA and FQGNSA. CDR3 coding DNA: TGTGCCAGCAGCTTGAACAGCTACACAGATACGCAGTATTTT. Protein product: CASSLNSYTDTQYF.

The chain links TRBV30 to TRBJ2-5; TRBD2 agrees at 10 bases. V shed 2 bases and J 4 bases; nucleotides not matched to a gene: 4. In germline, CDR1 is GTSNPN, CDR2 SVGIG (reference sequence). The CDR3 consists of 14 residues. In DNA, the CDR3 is TGTGCCTGGAGTTCGAGCGGGGGGGCAGAGACCCAGTACTTC. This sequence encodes CAWSSSGGAETQYF. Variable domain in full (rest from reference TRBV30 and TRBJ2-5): SQTIHQWPATLVQPVGSPLSLECTVEGTSNPNLYWYRQAAGRGLQLLFYSVGIGQISSEVPQNLSASRPQDRQFILSSKKLLLSDSGFYLCAWSSSGGAETQYFGPGTRLLVL.

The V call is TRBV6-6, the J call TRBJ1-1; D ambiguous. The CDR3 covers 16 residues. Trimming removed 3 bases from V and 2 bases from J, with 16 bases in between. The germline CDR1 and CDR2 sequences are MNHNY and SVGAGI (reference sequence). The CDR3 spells CASSYSGSRKNTEAFF. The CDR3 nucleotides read TGTGCCAGCAGTTATTCAGGATCAAGGAAAAACACTGAAGCTTTCTTT.

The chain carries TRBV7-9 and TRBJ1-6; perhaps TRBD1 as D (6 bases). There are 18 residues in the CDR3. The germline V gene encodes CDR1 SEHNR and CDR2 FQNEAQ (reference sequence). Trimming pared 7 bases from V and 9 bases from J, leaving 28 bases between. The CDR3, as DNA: TGTGCCAGCAATCCTTTACCGGCCCAGGGGAGGGATAGTTCACCCCTCCACTTT. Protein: CASNPLPAQGRDSSPLHF. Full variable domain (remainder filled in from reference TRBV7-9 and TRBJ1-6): DTGVSQNPRHKITKRGQNVTFRCDPISEHNRLYWYRQTLGQGPEFLTYFQNEAQLEKSRLLSDRFSAERPKGSFSTLEIQRTEQGDSAMYLCASNPLPAQGRDSSPLHFGNGTRLTVT.

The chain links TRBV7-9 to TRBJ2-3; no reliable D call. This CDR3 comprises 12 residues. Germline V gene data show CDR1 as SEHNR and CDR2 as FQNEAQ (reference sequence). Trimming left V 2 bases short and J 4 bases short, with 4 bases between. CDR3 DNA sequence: TGTGCCAGCAGCTTATATGCAGATACGCAGTATTTT. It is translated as CASSLYADTQYF.

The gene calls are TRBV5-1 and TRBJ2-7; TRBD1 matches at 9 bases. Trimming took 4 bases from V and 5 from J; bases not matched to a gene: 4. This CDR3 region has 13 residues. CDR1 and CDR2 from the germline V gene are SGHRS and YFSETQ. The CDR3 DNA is TGCGCCAGCAGCAAACGGGACAGGGACGAGCAGTACTTC. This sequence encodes CASSKRDRDEQYF.

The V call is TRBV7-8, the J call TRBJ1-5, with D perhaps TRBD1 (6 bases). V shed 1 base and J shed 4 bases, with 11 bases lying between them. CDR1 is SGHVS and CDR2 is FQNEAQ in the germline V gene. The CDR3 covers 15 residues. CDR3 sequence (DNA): TGTGCCAGCAGCTTAGGGGACATCCAGAATCAGCCCCAGCATTTT. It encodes CASSLGDIQNQPQHF.

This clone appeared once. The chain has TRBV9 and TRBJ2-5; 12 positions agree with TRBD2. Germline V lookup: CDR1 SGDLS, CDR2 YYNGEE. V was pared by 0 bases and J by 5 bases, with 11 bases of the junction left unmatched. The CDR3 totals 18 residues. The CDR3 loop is CASSVESGLAGFGETQYF. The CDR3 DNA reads TGTGCCAGCAGCGTAGAGAGTGGACTAGCGGGGTTCGGTGAGACCCAGTACTTC.

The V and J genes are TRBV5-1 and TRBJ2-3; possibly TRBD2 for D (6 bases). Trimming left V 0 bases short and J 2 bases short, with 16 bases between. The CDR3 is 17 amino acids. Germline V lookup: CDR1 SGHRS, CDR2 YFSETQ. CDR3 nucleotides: TGCGCCAGCAGCTTGGGAGGACTCGGGGGAGACACAGATACGCAGTATTTT. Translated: CASSLGGLGGDTDTQYF.

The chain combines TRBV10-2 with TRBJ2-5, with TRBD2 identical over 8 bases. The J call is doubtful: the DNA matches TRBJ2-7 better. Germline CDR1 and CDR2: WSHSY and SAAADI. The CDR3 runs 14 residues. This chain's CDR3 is CAVERRGGSYEQYF. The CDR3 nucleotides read TGCGCCGTAGAGCGTCGGGGGGGCTCCTACGAGCAGTACTTC.

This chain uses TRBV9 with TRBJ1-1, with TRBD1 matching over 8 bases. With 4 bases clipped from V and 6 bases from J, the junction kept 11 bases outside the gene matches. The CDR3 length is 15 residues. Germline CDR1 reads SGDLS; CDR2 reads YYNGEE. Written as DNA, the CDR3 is TGTGCCAGCAGCCCTTGGACAGGGAAAAGCCCTGAAGCTTTCTTT. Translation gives CASSPWTGKSPEAFF.

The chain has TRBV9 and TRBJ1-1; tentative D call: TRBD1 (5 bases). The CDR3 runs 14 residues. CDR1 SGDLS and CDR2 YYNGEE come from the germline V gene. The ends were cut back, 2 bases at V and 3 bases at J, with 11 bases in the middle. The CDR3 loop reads CASSVDIGDTEAFF. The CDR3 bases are TGTGCCAGCAGCGTTGACATAGGGGACACTGAAGCTTTCTTT. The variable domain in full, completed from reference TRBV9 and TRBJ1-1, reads DSGVTQTPKHLITATGQRVTLRCSPRSGDLSVYWYQQSLDQGLQFLIQYYNGEERAKGNILERFSAQQFPDLHSELNLSSLELGDSALYFCASSVDIGDTEAFFGQGTRLTVV.

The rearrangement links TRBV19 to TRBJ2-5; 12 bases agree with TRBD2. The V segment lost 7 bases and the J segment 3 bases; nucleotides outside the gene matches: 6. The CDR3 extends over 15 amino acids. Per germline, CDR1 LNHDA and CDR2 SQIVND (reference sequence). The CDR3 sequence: CASTTTSGGKETQYF. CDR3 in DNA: TGTGCCAGTACCACGACTAGCGGGGGAAAAGAGACCCAGTACTTC.

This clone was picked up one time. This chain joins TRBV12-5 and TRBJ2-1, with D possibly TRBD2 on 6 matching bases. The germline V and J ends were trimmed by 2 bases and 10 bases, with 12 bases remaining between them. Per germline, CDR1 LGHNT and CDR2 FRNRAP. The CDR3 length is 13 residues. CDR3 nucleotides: TGTGCTAGTGGTTTGAGTCCTAGCGAGGAGCAGTTCTTC. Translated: CASGLSPSEEQFF.

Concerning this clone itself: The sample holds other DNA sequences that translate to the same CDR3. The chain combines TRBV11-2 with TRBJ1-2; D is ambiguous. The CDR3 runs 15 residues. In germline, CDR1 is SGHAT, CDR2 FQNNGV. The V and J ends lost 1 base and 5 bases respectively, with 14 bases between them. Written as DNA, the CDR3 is TGTGCCAGCAGCTTAGGGGGAGGAACAAGATATGGCTACACCTTC. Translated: CASSLGGGTRYGYTF. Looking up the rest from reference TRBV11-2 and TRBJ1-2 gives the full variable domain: EAGVAQSPRYKIIEKRQSVAFWCNPISGHATLYWYQQILGQGPKLLIQFQNNGVVDDSQLPKDRFSAERLKGVDSTLKIQPAKLEDSAVYLCASSLGGGTRYGYTFGSGTRLTVV.